Described below is a single TCR beta chain sequence and its context. These data are taken from a study of blood T cell repertoires in COVID-19. The study drew participants aged about 18 to 89 years from approximately 23 US areas. Cohorts were determined from participant-reported clinical history. Produced via immunoSEQ multiplex PCR; TCRdb's table is partial and in-frame only. The sample holds a few hundred thousand clones, over 80% seen once. V lost 6 bases and J lost 8; bases outside the gene matches: 16. This CDR3 region has 16 residues. In germline, CDR1 is LNHDA, CDR2 SQIVND (reference sequence). This receptor was identified in a woman between 45 and 65 years old who had recovered from COVID-19. The V and J genes are TRBV19 and TRBJ1-2; 9 nucleotides agree with TRBD1. The source material was PBMCs or T cells enriched from blood (not recorded which). The CDR3 protein is CASSIGQGSFLGGYTF. DNA for the CDR3: TGTGCCAGTAGCATCGGACAGGGGTCCTTTCTCGGCGGCTACACCTTC. The whole variable domain, filled in from reference TRBV19 and TRBJ1-2, reads DGGITQSPKYLFRKEGQNVTLSCEQNLNHDAMYWYRQDPGQGLRLIYYSQIVNDFQKGDIAEGYSVSREKKESFPLTVTSAQKNPTAFYLCASSIGQGSFLGGYTFGSGTRLTVV.